The 6 T cell receptor beta chains below come from one sample, sequenced in a study of response to subunit inactivated influenza vaccine. MiXCR, applied by TCRdb to the RT-PCR reads, yields one record per CDR3 protein. The sample consists of around 850,000 distinct CDR3 sequences, 15% to 20% of them appearing once. Here the sequenced sample was PBMCs from blood, taken more than 4 days after vaccination. The receptors here all came from a man aged 45-65 years who received an inactivated influenza vaccine.

CDR3 sequence: CASSQVTSGSQETQYF. CDR3 sequence (DNA): TGTGCCAGCAGCCAAGTAACTAGCGGGAGCCAAGAGACCCAGTACTTC. The chain is built from TRBV4-2 and TRBJ2-5, with 11 bases matching TRBD2. There are 16 residues in the CDR3. Germline values: CDR1 LGHNA, CDR2 YNFKEQ. Trimming at V came to 1 base and at J to 1 base, leaving 2 bases not matched to a gene.

This clonotype was seen a handful of times. The V gene is TRBV29-1, the J gene TRBJ2-5, with 9 bases aligning to TRBD2. The CDR3 loop spans 14 amino acids. The germline gives CDR1 SQVTM, CDR2 ANQGSEA. The J segment lost 4 bases and the V segment lost 5 bases, leaving 8 bases of the junction unmatched. The CDR3: CSVPSGAGRETQYF. DNA of the CDR3: TGCAGCGTTCCTAGCGGGGCAGGGAGAGAGACCCAGTACTTC.

The chain employs TRBV5-1 and TRBJ2-2, with no clear D. The CDR3 is 13 residues long. V lost 5 bases and J lost 4, with 9 bases in between. The germline CDR1 and CDR2 sequences are SGHRS and YFSETQ. The DNA of the CDR3 is TGCGCCAGCAGAGGTGAATCCACCGGGGAGCTGTTTTTT. Protein sequence: CASRGESTGELFF.

This clonotype was seen a handful of times. This chain's CDR3 is CASSLALGGAETQYF. Written as DNA, the CDR3 is TGCGCCAGCAGCTTGGCCCTGGGAGGTGCGGAGACCCAGTACTTC. The chain uses TRBV5-1 and TRBJ2-5; a weak D match, TRBD2 (6 bases). Trimming removed 0 bases from V and 5 bases from J, with 14 bases in between. The CDR3 is 15 amino acids. The germline CDR1 and CDR2 sequences are SGHRS and YFSETQ.

This clonotype was seen a few times. The rearrangement uses TRBV5-5 and TRBJ2-7; 7 nucleotides agree with TRBD1. CDR1 is SGHKS and CDR2 is YYEKEE in the germline V gene (reference sequence). The junction had 10 bases not matched to a gene; V was cut back by 4 bases and J by 3 bases. The CDR3 length is 15 residues. The CDR3 DNA reads as TGTGCCAGCAGCCCACTTATAGGGGGCGGCTACGAGCAGTACTTC. Translation gives CASSPLIGGGYEQYF.

The V gene is TRBV28, the J gene TRBJ2-7; D is possibly TRBD1 (6 bases). V was pared by 6 bases and J by 3 bases, with 18 bases between. Germline V gives CDR1 MDHEN, CDR2 SYDVKM. The CDR3 covers 15 residues. In DNA, the CDR3 is TGTGCCAGCAGCTACCCTCGACAGGTTAACTACGAGCAGTACTTC. Translation gives CASSYPRQVNYEQYF. Using reference TRBV28 and TRBJ2-7 for the parts outside the CDR3, the full variable domain is DVKVTQSSRYLVKRTGEKVFLECVQDMDHENMFWYRQDPGLGLRLIYFSYDVKMKEKGDIPEGYSVSREKKERFSLILESASTNQTSMYLCASSYPRQVNYEQYFGPGTRLTVT.